Given below is one T cell receptor (beta chain) in context. A Seattle source enrolled patients during active infection and followed them longitudinally. Germline CDR1 and CDR2: SGHRS and YFSETQ. The CDR3 is made up of 14 amino acids. The junction had 7 bases not matched to a gene; V was cut back by 4 bases and J by 10 bases. The sample is drawn from a study of blood T cell repertoires in COVID-19. In the study overall: T cells, B-cell-depleted T cells, or PBMCs supplied cDNA or gDNA.

Under the authors' procedure: Reference gene primer amplification gave nucleated cell count estimates. Only in-frame clones appear in the TCRdb table, and some are missing; sequencing was by immunoSEQ multiplex PCR. That table gives V, J and clone size, and the DNA gave D and trimming. The sample lists more than 150,000 clones, roughly 86% seen once, with around 0.6% in the top ten. Sequencing used peripheral blood. This TCR was recovered from a man aged 60 to 69 with COVID-19, enrolled during active disease. The chain links TRBV5-1 to TRBJ1-6; TRBD1 matches 8 bases. DNA for the CDR3: TGCGCCAGCAGCAAGGGACAGGACTACTCACCCCTCCACTTT. It translates to CASSKGQDYSPLHF.